Listed here are 22 T cell receptor beta chains from one sample, sequenced in a study of blood T cell dynamics during melanoma immunotherapy. Time point here: week 3, after first cycle of checkpoint inhibitor. The assay was immunoSEQ multiplex PCR, and TCRdb's table has in-frame clones only and misses some. The sample holds 13,000 to 15,000 clones; roughly 90% are singletons and the top ten take 0.92%. This material consisted of blood, taken from a patient treated with checkpoint blockade. These TCRs come from a human donor with melanoma.

Points on this clone: The sample contains more than one DNA sequence encoding this CDR3. The V gene is TRBV5-4, the J gene TRBJ2-2, with D uncertain. CDR3 length: 14 residues. V lost 0 bases and J 4 bases, leaving 7 bases between the germline ends. Germline CDR1 reads SGHNT; CDR2 reads YYREEE (reference sequence). The CDR3 is CASSLAGRTGELFF. The DNA for the CDR3 is TGTGCCAGCAGCTTGGCTGGGCGCACCGGGGAGCTGTTTTTT.

The V and J genes are TRBV19 and TRBJ1-2, with unresolved D. Trimming cost V 7 bases and J 2 bases, with 14 bases left between them. Germline CDR1 LNHDA, CDR2 SQIVND (reference sequence). This CDR3 contains 14 residues. The CDR3, as DNA: TGTGCCAGTACCTTAGGGTTTCGAAACTATGGCTACACCTTC. Its translation: CASTLGFRNYGYTF.

The chain carries TRBV5-1 and TRBJ2-7; TRBD2 might be the D (5 bases). The V gene lost 0 bases and the J gene lost 2 bases, with 9 bases spanning the gap. The germline V gene has CDR1 SGHRS and CDR2 YFSETQ. CDR3 length equals 14 residues. For the CDR3, the DNA is TGCGCCAGCAGCTTGGATTCCGGGACCTACGAGCAGTACTTC. It is translated as CASSLDSGTYEQYF.

V is TRBV19 and J is TRBJ2-5; TRBD2 agrees at 8 bases. CDR1 is LNHDA, CDR2 SQIVND, per germline (reference sequence). V shed 5 bases, J shed 1 base, and the junction held 12 bases outside the gene matches. The CDR3 covers 17 residues. CDR3 protein: CASSPPRVAGSQETQYF. In DNA form, the CDR3 reads TGTGCCAGTAGTCCCCCCCGGGTAGCGGGGTCCCAAGAGACCCAGTACTTC.

J is TRBJ2-3 and V is TRBV5-1; 7 positions agree with TRBD2. The length of the CDR3 is 14 residues. Germline V gene sequence: CDR1 SGHRS, CDR2 YFSETQ. V was pared by 8 bases and J by 2 bases, with 8 bases of the junction left unmatched. CDR3 in DNA: TGCGCCAGTGACCGGGGAGGGGCCACAGATACGCAGTATTTT. Translation gives CASDRGGATDTQYF.

The V and J genes are TRBV11-1 and TRBJ2-7; TRBD1 matches at 8 bases. The CDR3 runs to 15 residues. V lost 5 bases to trimming and J lost 6 bases; unmatched junction nucleotides: 12. Germline CDR1 is SGHAT and CDR2 is FQDESV (reference sequence). CDR3: CASSVNPGQGGEQYF. The CDR3 nucleotides are TGTGCCAGCAGCGTAAACCCCGGACAGGGAGGCGAGCAGTACTTC.

The V and J genes are TRBV12-5 and TRBJ2-1, with 7 bases that match TRBD1. CDR3 length equals 16 residues. With V trimmed by 4 bases and J by 7 bases, 13 bases remained unmatched. Germline CDR1 reads LGHNT; CDR2 reads FRNRAP. The CDR3 is CASGSTGFKGGNEQFF. CDR3 nucleotides: TGTGCTAGTGGTTCGACAGGGTTTAAGGGTGGGAATGAGCAGTTCTTC.

The chain employs TRBV5-1 and TRBJ2-5; 8 positions agree with TRBD2. The CDR3 has 15 residues. Trimming removed 0 bases from V and 5 bases from J; junction bases left unmatched: 6. Germline CDR1 is SGHRS and CDR2 is YFSETQ. The CDR3 reads CASSLDGTRRETQYF. CDR3 nucleotide sequence: TGCGCCAGCAGCTTGGATGGGACTAGGCGGGAGACCCAGTACTTC. The whole variable domain, remainder taken from reference TRBV5-1 and TRBJ2-5, is KAGVTQTPRYLIKTRGQQVTLSCSPISGHRSVSWYQQTPGQGLQFLFEYFSETQRNKGNFPGRFSGRQFSNSRSEMNVSTLELGDSALYLCASSLDGTRRETQYFGPGTRLLVL.

The chain recombines TRBV19 with TRBJ2-2; 9 positions agree with TRBD1. The V gene's germline CDR1 is LNHDA and CDR2 SQIVND (reference sequence). Trimming cost V 3 bases and J 2 bases; bases outside gene matches: 7. The CDR3 sequence is 17 residues long. CDR3 residues: CASSMLKGQGNTGELFF. The CDR3 nucleotides read TGTGCCAGTAGTATGTTGAAGGGACAGGGAAACACCGGGGAGCTGTTTTTT.

Here the CDR3 DNA reads TGTGCCAGCAGCTTACAACCGGGACAGGTTGCCGGGGAGCTGTTTTTT. Encoded protein: CASSLQPGQVAGELFF. The chain is built from TRBV7-2 and TRBJ2-2; 8 nucleotides match TRBD1. The CDR3 runs 16 residues. Germline CDR1 SGHTA, CDR2 FQGNSA. J was trimmed by 6 bases and V by 2 bases; bases with no gene match: 8.

V gene TRBV28 combines with J gene TRBJ1-2; D unclear. The CDR3 is 14 amino acids. CDR1 is MDHEN and CDR2 is SYDVKM in the germline V gene. Trimming pared 3 bases from V and 2 bases from J, leaving 10 bases between. This CDR3 reads CASSFRTGNYGYTF. The CDR3 region has the DNA TGTGCCAGCAGTTTCAGGACCGGCAACTATGGCTACACCTTC.

The chain joins TRBV7-8 to TRBJ1-5, with D perhaps TRBD1 (6 bases). Per germline, CDR1 SGHVS and CDR2 FQNEAQ. Trimming removed 5 bases at V and 1 base at J, with 12 bases between. The CDR3 spans 15 residues. The CDR3 DNA is TGTGCCAGCAGCCGGGGACAACCCAGCAATCAGCCCCAGCATTTT. This codes for CASSRGQPSNQPQHF.

The rearrangement uses TRBV9 and TRBJ2-3, with 7 positions matching TRBD1. V lost 2 bases and J lost 1; bases outside the gene matches: 4. Germline V gives CDR1 SGDLS, CDR2 YYNGEE. This CDR3 has 15 residues. The CDR3, as DNA: TGTGCCAGCAGCGTCAACACAGGGGGCACAGATACGCAGTATTTT. It yields the protein CASSVNTGGTDTQYF. The variable domain in full, with the rest retrieved from reference TRBV9 and TRBJ2-3, is DSGVTQTPKHLITATGQRVTLRCSPRSGDLSVYWYQQSLDQGLQFLIQYYNGEERAKGNILERFSAQQFPDLHSELNLSSLELGDSALYFCASSVNTGGTDTQYFGPGTRLTVL.

There are a few counts of this clone. The chain has TRBV11-2 and TRBJ1-1; 10 nucleotides align to TRBD1. CDR1 is SGHAT and CDR2 is FQNNGV in the germline V gene. Trimming at V came to 7 bases and at J to 2 bases, leaving 4 bases not matched to a gene. The CDR3 has 14 amino acids. CDR3 region: CASTQTGGNTEAFF. The CDR3 bases are TGTGCCAGCACTCAGACAGGGGGCAACACTGAAGCTTTCTTT. The entire variable domain, with the rest obtained from reference TRBV11-2 and TRBJ1-1, is as follows: EAGVAQSPRYKIIEKRQSVAFWCNPISGHATLYWYQQILGQGPKLLIQFQNNGVVDDSQLPKDRFSAERLKGVDSTLKIQPAKLEDSAVYLCASTQTGGNTEAFFGQGTRLTVV.

This chain connects TRBV5-8 to TRBJ2-1, with D tentatively TRBD2 (6 bases). The CDR3 is made up of 17 amino acids. Germline assignment: CDR1 SGHTS and CDR2 YDEGEE. The ends were cut back, 1 base at V and 0 bases at J, with 14 bases in the middle. This CDR3 reads CASSLNGGSGSYNEQFF. CDR3 nucleotide sequence: TGTGCCAGCAGCTTGAACGGGGGTAGCGGCTCCTACAATGAGCAGTTCTTC.

The rearrangement links TRBV6-1 to TRBJ2-3; D unresolved. The CDR3 extends over 14 amino acids. Trimming cost V 4 bases and J 3 bases, with 11 bases left between them. The germline V gene encodes CDR1 MNHNS and CDR2 SASEGT. This chain's CDR3 is CASSVHTYTDTQYF. CDR3 sequence (DNA): TGTGCCAGCAGTGTACACACTTATACAGATACGCAGTATTTT.

This clone was detected only a few times. The chain is built from TRBV5-4 and TRBJ1-5; no reliable D call. The ends were cut back, 0 bases at V and 1 base at J, with 8 bases in the middle. This CDR3 is built from 15 residues. CDR1 SGHNT and CDR2 YYREEE come from the germline V gene (reference sequence). The CDR3 sequence is CASSLAGGSNQPQHF. In nucleotides, the CDR3 is TGTGCCAGCAGCTTGGCAGGAGGGAGCAATCAGCCCCAGCATTTT. Complete variable domain (other parts from reference TRBV5-4 and TRBJ1-5): ETGVTQSPTHLIKTRGQQVTLRCSSQSGHNTVSWYQQALGQGPQFIFQYYREEENGRGNFPPRFSGLQFPNYSSELNVNALELDDSALYLCASSLAGGSNQPQHFGDGTRLSIL.

The chain has TRBV7-2 and TRBJ2-7, with no clear D. The CDR3 consists of 16 residues. V shed 5 bases and J shed 2 bases, with 19 bases lying between them. From germline, CDR1 is SGHTA and CDR2 FQGNSA. The CDR3 sequence: CASSPGPPNLPYEQYF. Here the CDR3 DNA reads TGTGCCAGCAGCCCCGGGCCCCCAAACCTCCCCTACGAGCAGTACTTC.

The rearrangement links TRBV6-5 to TRBJ1-2; TRBD1 matches 7 bases. J gave up 8 bases and V 8 bases, and 17 bases lay outside the gene matches. Germline CDR1 is MNHEY and CDR2 is SVGAGI. This CDR3 is built from 15 residues. CDR3: CASGLTGPTDEGYTF. The CDR3 DNA reads as TGTGCCAGCGGATTGACAGGGCCGACGGATGAGGGCTACACCTTC.

In nucleotides, the CDR3 is TGTGCCAGCAGTTTAAGGACTGAAGCTTTCTTT. Its translation is CASSLRTEAFF. J is TRBJ1-1 and V is TRBV28; D ambiguous. Trimming removed 2 bases from V and 5 bases from J, with 3 bases in between. CDR1 is MDHEN and CDR2 is SYDVKM in the germline V gene. The CDR3 has 11 residues.

This chain joins TRBV5-4 and TRBJ2-3, with a weak D call TRBD2 (7 bases). CDR3 size: 16 residues. The V gene's germline CDR1 is SGHNT and CDR2 YYREEE (reference sequence). Trimming took 4 bases from V and 4 from J, leaving 19 bases between them. This CDR3 is CASSPEGGPYPDTQYF. CDR3 in DNA: TGTGCCAGCAGCCCGGAGGGGGGGCCTTACCCAGATACGCAGTATTTT.

This chain links TRBV2 with TRBJ2-3, with no clear D. V lost 10 bases, J lost 6 bases, and 17 bases lay in between. The length of the CDR3 is 13 residues. Germline loops: CDR1 SNHLY, CDR2 FYNNEI. CDR3 residues: CAIPANRGDTQYF. Written as DNA, the CDR3 is TGTGCCATCCCCGCAAACCGTGGGGATACGCAGTATTTT.